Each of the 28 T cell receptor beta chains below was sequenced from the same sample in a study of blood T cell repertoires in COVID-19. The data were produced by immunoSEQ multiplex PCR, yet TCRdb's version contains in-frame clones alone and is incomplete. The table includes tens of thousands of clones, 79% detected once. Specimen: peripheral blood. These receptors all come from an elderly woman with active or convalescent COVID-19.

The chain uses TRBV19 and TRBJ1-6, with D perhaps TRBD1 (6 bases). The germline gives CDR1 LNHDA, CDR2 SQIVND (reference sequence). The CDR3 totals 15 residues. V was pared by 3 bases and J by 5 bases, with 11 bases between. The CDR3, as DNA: TGTGCCAGTAGTATGCGGGGGGCCAATAATTCACCCCTCCACTTT. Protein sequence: CASSMRGANNSPLHF.

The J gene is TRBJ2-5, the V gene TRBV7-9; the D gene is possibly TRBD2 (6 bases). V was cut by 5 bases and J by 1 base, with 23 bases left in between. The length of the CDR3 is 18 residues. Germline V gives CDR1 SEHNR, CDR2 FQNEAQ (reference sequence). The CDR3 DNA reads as TGTGCCAGCAGCCGAGAGGTGGCCGTCGGGGGTATCCAAGAGACCCAGTACTTC. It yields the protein CASSREVAVGGIQETQYF.

CDR3 region: CAWSEYSGNTIYF. The CDR3 nucleotides are TGTGCCTGGAGCGAGTACTCTGGAAACACCATATATTTT. The V gene is TRBV30, the J gene TRBJ1-3; D not resolved. Per the germline V gene, CDR1 is GTSNPN and CDR2 is SVGIG (reference sequence). The CDR3 runs to 13 residues. The V end lost 3 bases, the J end lost 0 bases, and 6 bases lay between the germline ends.

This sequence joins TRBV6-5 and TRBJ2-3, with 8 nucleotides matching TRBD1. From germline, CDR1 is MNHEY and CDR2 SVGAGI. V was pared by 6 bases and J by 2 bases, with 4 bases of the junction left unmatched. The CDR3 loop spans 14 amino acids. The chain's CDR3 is CASRQQGVTDTQYF. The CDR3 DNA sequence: TGTGCCAGCAGACAACAGGGGGTCACAGATACGCAGTATTTT.

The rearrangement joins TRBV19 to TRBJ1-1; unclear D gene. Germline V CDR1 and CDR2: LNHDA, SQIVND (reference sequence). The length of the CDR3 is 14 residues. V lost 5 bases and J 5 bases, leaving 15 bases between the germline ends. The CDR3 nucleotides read TGTGCCAGTAGTCAGCTGCTCCGGGGAACTGAAGCTTTCTTT. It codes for CASSQLLRGTEAFF.

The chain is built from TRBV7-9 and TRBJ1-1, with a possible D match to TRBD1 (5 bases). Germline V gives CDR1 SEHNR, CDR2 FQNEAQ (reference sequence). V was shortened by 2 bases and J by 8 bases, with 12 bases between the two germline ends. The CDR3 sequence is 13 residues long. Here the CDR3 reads CASSLSLGQEAFF. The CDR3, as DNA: TGTGCCAGCAGCTTAAGCTTGGGGCAAGAAGCTTTCTTT.

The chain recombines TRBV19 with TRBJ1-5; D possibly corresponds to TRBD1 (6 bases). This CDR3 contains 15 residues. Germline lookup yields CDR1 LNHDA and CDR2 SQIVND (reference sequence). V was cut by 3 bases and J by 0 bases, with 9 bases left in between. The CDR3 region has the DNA TGTGCCAGTAGTATTACAGGGCATAGCAATCAGCCCCAGCATTTT. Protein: CASSITGHSNQPQHF.

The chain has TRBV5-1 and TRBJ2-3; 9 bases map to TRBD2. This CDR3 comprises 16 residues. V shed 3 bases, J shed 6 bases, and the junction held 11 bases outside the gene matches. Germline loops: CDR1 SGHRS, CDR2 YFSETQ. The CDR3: CASSSVIAGVYDTQYF. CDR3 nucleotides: TGCGCCAGCAGCTCCGTCATAGCGGGAGTATATGATACGCAGTATTTT.

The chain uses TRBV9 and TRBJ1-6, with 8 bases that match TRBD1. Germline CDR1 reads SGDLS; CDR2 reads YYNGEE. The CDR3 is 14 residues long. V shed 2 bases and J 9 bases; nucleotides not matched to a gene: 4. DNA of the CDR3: TGTGCCAGCAGCGTGCGACAGGGGAGTTCACCCCTCCACTTT. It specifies CASSVRQGSSPLHF.

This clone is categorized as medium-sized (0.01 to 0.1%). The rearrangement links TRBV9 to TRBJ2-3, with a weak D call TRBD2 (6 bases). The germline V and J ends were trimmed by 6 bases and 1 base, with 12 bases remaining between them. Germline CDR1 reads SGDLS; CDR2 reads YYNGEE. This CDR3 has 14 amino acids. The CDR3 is CASTPGGGTDTQYF. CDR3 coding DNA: TGTGCCAGCACCCCTGGCGGGGGCACAGATACGCAGTATTTT. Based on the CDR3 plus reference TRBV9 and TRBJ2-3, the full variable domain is DSGVTQTPKHLITATGQRVTLRCSPRSGDLSVYWYQQSLDQGLQFLIQYYNGEERAKGNILERFSAQQFPDLHSELNLSSLELGDSALYFCASTPGGGTDTQYFGPGTRLTVL.

In nucleotides, the CDR3 is TGCAGCGTTGAATTAGGGAGAGATACGCAGTATTTT. This translates into CSVELGRDTQYF. The chain combines TRBV29-1 with TRBJ2-3; a weak D match, TRBD2 (5 bases). The CDR3 sequence is 12 residues long. From germline, CDR1 is SQVTM and CDR2 ANQGSEA. The ends were cut back, 2 bases at V and 5 bases at J, with 8 bases in the middle.

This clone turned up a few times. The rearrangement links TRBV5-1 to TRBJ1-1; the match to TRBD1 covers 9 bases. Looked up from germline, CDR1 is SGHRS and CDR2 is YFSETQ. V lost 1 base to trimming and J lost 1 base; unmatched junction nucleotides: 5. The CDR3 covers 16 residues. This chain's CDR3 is CASSLKPGQGNTEAFF. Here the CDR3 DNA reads TGCGCCAGCAGCTTGAAACCGGGACAGGGGAACACTGAAGCTTTCTTT.

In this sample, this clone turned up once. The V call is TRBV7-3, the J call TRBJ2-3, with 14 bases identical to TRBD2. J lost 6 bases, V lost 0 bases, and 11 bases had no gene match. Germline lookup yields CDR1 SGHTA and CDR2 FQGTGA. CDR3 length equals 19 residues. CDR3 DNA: TGTGCCAGCAGCTTAACGTTTGGGGGGACTAGCGGGAGAGGGGATACGCAGTATTTT. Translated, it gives CASSLTFGGTSGRGDTQYF.

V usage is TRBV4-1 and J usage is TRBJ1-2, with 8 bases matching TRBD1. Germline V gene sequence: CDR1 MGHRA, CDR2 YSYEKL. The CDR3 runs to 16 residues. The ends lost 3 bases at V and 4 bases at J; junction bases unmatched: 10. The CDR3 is CASSQGETGATYGYTF. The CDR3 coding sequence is TGCGCCAGCAGCCAGGGTGAGACAGGGGCTACCTATGGCTACACCTTC.

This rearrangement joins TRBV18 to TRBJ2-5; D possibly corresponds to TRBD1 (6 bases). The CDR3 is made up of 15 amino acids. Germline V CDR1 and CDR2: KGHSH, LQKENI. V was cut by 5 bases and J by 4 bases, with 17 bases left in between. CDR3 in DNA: TGTGCCAGCTCAAACGGAGACAGGCTGGGAGAGACCCAGTACTTC. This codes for CASSNGDRLGETQYF.

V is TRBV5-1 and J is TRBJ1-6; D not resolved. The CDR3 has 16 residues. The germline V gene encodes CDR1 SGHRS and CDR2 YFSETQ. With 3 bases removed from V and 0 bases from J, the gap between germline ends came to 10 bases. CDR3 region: CASSSRGSSYNSPLHF. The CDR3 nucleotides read TGCGCCAGCAGCTCGCGAGGGAGCTCCTATAATTCACCCCTCCACTTT.

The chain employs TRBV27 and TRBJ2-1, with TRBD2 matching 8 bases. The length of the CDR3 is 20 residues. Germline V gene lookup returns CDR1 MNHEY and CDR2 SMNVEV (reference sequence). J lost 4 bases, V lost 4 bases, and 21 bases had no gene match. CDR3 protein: CASSYSGYRSQRENYNEQFF. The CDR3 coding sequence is TGTGCCAGCAGTTACTCGGGGTATAGGTCGCAGCGGGAGAATTACAATGAGCAGTTCTTC.

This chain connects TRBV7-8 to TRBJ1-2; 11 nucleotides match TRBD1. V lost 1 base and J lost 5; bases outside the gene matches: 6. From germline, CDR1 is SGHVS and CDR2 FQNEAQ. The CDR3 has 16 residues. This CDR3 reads CASSLGPGQGVYGYTF. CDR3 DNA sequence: TGTGCCAGCAGCTTAGGCCCGGGACAGGGGGTGTATGGCTACACCTTC. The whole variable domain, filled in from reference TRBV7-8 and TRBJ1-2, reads GAGVSQSPRYKVAKRGQDVALRCDPISGHVSLFWYQQALGQGPEFLTYFQNEAQLDKSGLPSDRFFAERPEGSVSTLKIQRTQQEDSAVYLCASSLGPGQGVYGYTFGSGTRLTVV.

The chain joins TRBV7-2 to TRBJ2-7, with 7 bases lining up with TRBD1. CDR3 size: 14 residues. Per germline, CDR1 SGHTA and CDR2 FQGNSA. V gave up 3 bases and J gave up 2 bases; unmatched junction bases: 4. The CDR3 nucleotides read TGTGCCAGCAGCTTCGGGACAGCTCCCTACGAGCAGTACTTC. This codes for CASSFGTAPYEQYF.

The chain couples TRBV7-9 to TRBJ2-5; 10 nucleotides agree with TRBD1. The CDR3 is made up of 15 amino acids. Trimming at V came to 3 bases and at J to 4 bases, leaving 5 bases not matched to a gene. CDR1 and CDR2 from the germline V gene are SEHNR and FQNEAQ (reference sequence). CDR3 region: CASSLTGGSGETQYF. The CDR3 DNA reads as TGTGCCAGCAGCTTGACAGGGGGCAGCGGAGAGACCCAGTACTTC.

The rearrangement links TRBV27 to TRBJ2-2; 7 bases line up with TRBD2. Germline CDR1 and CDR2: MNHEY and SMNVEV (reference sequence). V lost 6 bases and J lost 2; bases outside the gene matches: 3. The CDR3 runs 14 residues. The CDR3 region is CASRASGNTGELFF. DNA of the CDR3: TGTGCCAGCAGGGCTAGCGGCAACACCGGGGAGCTGTTTTTT.

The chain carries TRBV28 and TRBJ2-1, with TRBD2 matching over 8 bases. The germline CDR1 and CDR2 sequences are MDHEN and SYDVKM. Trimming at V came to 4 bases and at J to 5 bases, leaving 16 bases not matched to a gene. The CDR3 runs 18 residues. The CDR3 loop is CASSSITGGLGFDNEQFF. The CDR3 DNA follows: TGTGCCAGCAGTTCAATAACGGGGGGACTAGGATTCGACAATGAGCAGTTCTTC.

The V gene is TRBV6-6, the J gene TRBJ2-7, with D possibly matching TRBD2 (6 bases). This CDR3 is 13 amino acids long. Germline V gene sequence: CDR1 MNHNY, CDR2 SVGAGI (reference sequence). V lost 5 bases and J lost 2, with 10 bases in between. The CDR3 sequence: CASSTTSPYEQYF. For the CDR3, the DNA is TGTGCCAGCAGTACGACTAGTCCCTACGAGCAGTACTTC.

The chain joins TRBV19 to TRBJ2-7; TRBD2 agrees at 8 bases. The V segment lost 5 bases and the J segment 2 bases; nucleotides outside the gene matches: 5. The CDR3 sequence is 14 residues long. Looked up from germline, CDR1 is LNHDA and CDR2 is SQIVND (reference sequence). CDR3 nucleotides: TGTGCCAGTAGTGCGGGGGGCGGCACCTACGAGCAGTACTTC. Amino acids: CASSAGGGTYEQYF.

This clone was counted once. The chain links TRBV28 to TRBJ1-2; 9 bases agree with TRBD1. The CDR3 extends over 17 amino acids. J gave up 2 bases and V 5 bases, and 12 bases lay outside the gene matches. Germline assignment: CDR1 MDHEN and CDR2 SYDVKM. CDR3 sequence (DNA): TGTGCCAGCAGTCAGACAGGACAGGGGTTGAGGAACTATGGCTACACCTTC. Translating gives CASSQTGQGLRNYGYTF.

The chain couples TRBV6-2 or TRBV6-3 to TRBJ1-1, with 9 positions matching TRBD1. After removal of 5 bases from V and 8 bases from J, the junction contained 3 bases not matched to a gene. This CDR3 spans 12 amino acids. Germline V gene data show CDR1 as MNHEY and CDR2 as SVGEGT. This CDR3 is CASSPDRGEAFF. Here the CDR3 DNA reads TGTGCCAGCAGTCCAGACAGGGGGGAAGCTTTCTTT.

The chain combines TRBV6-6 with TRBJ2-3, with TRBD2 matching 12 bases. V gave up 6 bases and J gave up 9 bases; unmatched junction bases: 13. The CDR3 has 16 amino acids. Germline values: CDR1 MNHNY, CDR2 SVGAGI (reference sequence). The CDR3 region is CASSLTSGGLPGTQYF. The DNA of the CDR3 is TGTGCCAGCAGCCTGACTAGCGGGGGCCTCCCGGGGACGCAGTATTTT.

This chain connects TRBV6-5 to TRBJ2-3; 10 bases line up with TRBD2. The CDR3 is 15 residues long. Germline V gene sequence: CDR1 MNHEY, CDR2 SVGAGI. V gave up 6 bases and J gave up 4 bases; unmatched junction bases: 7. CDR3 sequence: CASSRSSGGADTQYF. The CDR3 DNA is TGTGCCAGCAGCCGGTCTAGCGGGGGTGCAGATACGCAGTATTTT.